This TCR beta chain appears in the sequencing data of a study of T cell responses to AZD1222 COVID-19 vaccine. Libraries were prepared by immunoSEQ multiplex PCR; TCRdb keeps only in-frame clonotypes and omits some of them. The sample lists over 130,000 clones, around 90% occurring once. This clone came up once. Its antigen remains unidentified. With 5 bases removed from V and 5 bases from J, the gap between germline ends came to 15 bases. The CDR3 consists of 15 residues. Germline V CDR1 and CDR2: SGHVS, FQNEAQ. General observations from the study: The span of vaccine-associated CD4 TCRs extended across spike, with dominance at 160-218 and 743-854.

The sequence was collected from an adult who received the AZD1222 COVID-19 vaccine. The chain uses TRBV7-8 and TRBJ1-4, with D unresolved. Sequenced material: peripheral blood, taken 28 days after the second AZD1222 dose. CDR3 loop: CASSQSGERNEKLFF. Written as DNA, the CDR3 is TGTGCCAGCAGCCAGAGTGGGGAGAGGAATGAAAAACTGTTTTTT.